What follows are 11 T cell receptor beta chains derived from one specimen sequenced in a study of radiotherapy plus CTLA-4 blockade in lung cancer. Here immunoSEQ multiplex PCR was the method, and the copy in TCRdb shows in-frame clones only, minus some. This table has tens of thousands of clones, around 77% appearing once. Sequences were derived from peripheral blood, sampled from a patient treated with radiotherapy plus ipilimumab. The receptors were sampled from a human donor with non-small cell lung cancer who had stable disease on radiotherapy plus ipilimumab.

The chain recombines TRBV28 with TRBJ1-2; 8 bases map to TRBD1. Germline CDR1 and CDR2: MDHEN and SYDVKM. Losses at the gene ends were 7 bases for V and 8 bases for J; bases not matched to a gene: 6. This CDR3 is 12 amino acids long. CDR3 nucleotide sequence: TGTGCCAGCACTACGGACAGGGACGGCTACACCTTC. Translating it yields CASTTDRDGYTF.

The chain combines TRBV11-2 with TRBJ2-7; D perhaps matches TRBD1 (6 bases). The V gene's germline CDR1 is SGHAT and CDR2 FQNNGV. Trimming shortened V by 4 bases and J by 5 bases, and 15 bases separated the two germline ends. This CDR3 has 14 amino acids. The CDR3: CASSSDRTLDEQYF. The CDR3 DNA sequence: TGTGCCAGCAGCTCCGACAGGACCCTCGACGAGCAGTACTTC.

This clone was found once. The chain links TRBV5-6 to TRBJ2-3; the D is unclear. CDR1 and CDR2 from the germline V gene are SGHDT and YYEEEE. The CDR3 totals 12 residues. Trimming removed 6 bases from V and 4 bases from J, with 9 bases in between. The CDR3 nucleotides are TGTGCCAGCAAGCGCCAGGCAGATACGCAGTATTTT. This translates into CASKRQADTQYF. Based on the CDR3 plus reference TRBV5-6 and TRBJ2-3, the full variable domain is DAGVTQSPTHLIKTRGQQVTLRCSPKSGHDTVSWYQQALGQGPQFIFQYYEEEERQRGNFPDRFSGHQFPNYSSELNVNALLLGDSALYLCASKRQADTQYFGPGTRLTVL.

The V and J genes are TRBV6-6 and TRBJ1-6, with D tentatively TRBD1 (6 bases). Germline-derived CDR1 and CDR2 are MNHNY and SVGAGI (reference sequence). The CDR3 length is 15 residues. Trimming pared 2 bases from V and 8 bases from J, leaving 13 bases between. CDR3 in amino acids: CASSYLGAMDSPLHF. In nucleotides, the CDR3 is TGTGCCAGCAGTTACCTGGGGGCAATGGATTCACCCCTCCACTTT.

The chain carries TRBV5-8 and TRBJ1-2; D not resolved. V lost 4 bases, J lost 7 bases, and 14 bases lay in between. The CDR3 is 13 amino acids. Germline V gene lookup returns CDR1 SGHTS and CDR2 YDEGEE. Written as DNA, the CDR3 is TGTGCCAGCAGCCCGGCGGGGAGAAGTGGCTACACCTTC. It encodes CASSPAGRSGYTF.

In this sample, this clone turned up a few times. The V call is TRBV15, the J call TRBJ1-5; 10 nucleotides align to TRBD1. This CDR3 spans 15 amino acids. V shed 5 bases and J 5 bases; nucleotides not matched to a gene: 6. Germline-derived CDR1 and CDR2 are LNHNV and YYDKDF (reference sequence). Written as DNA, the CDR3 is TGTGCCACCAGCTACGACAGGGGGCTGGATCAGCCCCAGCATTTT. Its protein is CATSYDRGLDQPQHF.

The J gene is TRBJ1-2, the V gene TRBV7-8, with 9 bases fitting TRBD1. V lost 1 base, J lost 7 bases, and 10 bases stayed unmatched. The CDR3 runs 16 residues. Germline V gene sequence: CDR1 SGHVS, CDR2 FQNEAQ. CDR3 bases: TGTGCCAGCAGCTTAGAGACAGGGGGAGGGCTGGGTGGCTACACCTTC. Protein sequence: CASSLETGGGLGGYTF.

J is TRBJ2-3 and V is TRBV9; 7 nucleotides agree with TRBD2. The CDR3 spans 14 residues. Unmatched junction bases numbered 4, after V lost 6 bases and J lost 0 bases. CDR1 is SGDLS, CDR2 YYNGEE, per germline. CDR3 region: CASKAGSSTDTQYF. CDR3 DNA: TGTGCCAGCAAAGCGGGGTCTAGCACAGATACGCAGTATTTT.

This chain joins TRBV5-6 and TRBJ1-2, with 9 bases lining up with TRBD1. The CDR3 is 13 residues long. Germline V gene lookup returns CDR1 SGHDT and CDR2 YYEEEE. V was pared by 4 bases and J by 7 bases, with 5 bases of the junction left unmatched. In DNA form, the CDR3 reads TGTGCCAGCAGCAGGGACAGGGTAGGTGGCTACACCTTC. Its translation: CASSRDRVGGYTF.

This chain joins TRBV5-1 and TRBJ1-1, with a weak D call TRBD1 (5 bases). The germline V and J ends were trimmed by 3 bases and 5 bases, with 29 bases remaining between them. The CDR3 contains 19 residues. CDR1 is SGHRS and CDR2 is YFSETQ in the germline V gene. The CDR3 DNA reads TGCGCCAGCAGCTGGAAACCAGAAGGGACCCTGGGGTTGAGGACTGAAGCTTTCTTT. It codes for CASSWKPEGTLGLRTEAFF. Full variable domain (remainder filled in from reference TRBV5-1 and TRBJ1-1): KAGVTQTPRYLIKTRGQQVTLSCSPISGHRSVSWYQQTPGQGLQFLFEYFSETQRNKGNFPGRFSGRQFSNSRSEMNVSTLELGDSALYLCASSWKPEGTLGLRTEAFFGQGTRLTVV.

The rearrangement links TRBV6-5 to TRBJ1-1; D gene unclear. Germline CDR1 and CDR2: MNHEY and SVGAGI. This CDR3 comprises 14 residues. V lost 6 bases to trimming and J lost 1 base, with 12 bases between them. This CDR3 is CASSFRRRNTEAFF. The CDR3, as DNA: TGTGCCAGCAGCTTCCGGCGGAGGAACACTGAAGCTTTCTTT.